This T cell receptor beta chain was identified during a study of cytomegalovirus exposure and HLA in healthy donors. The germline gives CDR1 MGHRA, CDR2 YSYEKL. With 4 bases removed from V and 6 bases from J, the gap between germline ends came to 13 bases. The CDR3 totals 14 residues. Concerning this clone: The antigen is not known.

Primers for the PCR totalled 60 Vbeta and 13 Jbeta. The assay was immunoSEQ multiplex PCR, and TCRdb's table has in-frame clones only and misses some. The table shows about 150,000 clones, with roughly two thirds occurring only once. Study-level points and caveats: With later analysis, a missense DCLRE1C variant became linked to TCR beta V- and J-gene trimming. What was likely a sequencing artifact was a cluster of highly shared sequence variants.

Participants comprised healthy donors of bone marrow. The source is a woman aged 18-30 years in good health and CMV-seropositive. The genes are TRBV4-1 and TRBJ2-1, with D possibly matching TRBD1 (6 bases). Sequencing was done on a sample of PBMCs. The CDR3 is CASSRDTGSNEQFF. As DNA, the CDR3 is TGCGCCAGCAGCCGAGACACAGGGTCCAATGAGCAGTTCTTC.